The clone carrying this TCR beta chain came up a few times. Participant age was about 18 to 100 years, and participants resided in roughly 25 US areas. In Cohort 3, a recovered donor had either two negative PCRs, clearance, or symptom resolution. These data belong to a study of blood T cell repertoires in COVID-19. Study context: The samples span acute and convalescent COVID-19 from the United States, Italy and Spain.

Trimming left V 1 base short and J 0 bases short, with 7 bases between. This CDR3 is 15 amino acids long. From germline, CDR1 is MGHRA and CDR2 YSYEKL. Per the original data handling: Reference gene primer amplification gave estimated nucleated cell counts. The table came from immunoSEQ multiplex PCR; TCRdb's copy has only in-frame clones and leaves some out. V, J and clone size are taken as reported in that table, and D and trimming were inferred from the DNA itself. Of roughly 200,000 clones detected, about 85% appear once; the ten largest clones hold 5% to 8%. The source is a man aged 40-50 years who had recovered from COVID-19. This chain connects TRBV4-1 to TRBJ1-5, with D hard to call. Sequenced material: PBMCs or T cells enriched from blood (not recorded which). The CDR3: CASSQVRGSNQPQHF. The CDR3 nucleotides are TGCGCCAGCAGCCAAGTGCGGGGTAGCAATCAGCCCCAGCATTTT.